This TCR beta chain originates from a study of cytomegalovirus exposure and HLA in healthy donors. General study points: A missense DCLRE1C variant was associated with V- and J-gene trimming of TCR beta chains in a later analysis, and an independent cohort replicated the association. TCR beta sequences numbering under 20,000 were associated with HLA alleles at 0.05 false discovery rate in a later analysis.

Use of 60 Vbeta and 13 Jbeta primers characterized the PCR. Clones were read by immunoSEQ multiplex PCR, and TCRdb kept only the in-frame ones, dropping some. The sample lists 77,000 or so clones; about 79% were seen once. Comment on this clone: Its antigen remains unidentified. The junction differs from germline at one of its ends, possibly a read error.

CDR3 length: 15 residues. Germline CDR1 is MGHRA and CDR2 is YSYEKL. This sequence joins TRBV4-1 and TRBJ2-3, with 9 bases aligning to TRBD1. The clonotype comes from a woman between 40 and 55 years old in good health and CMV-seronegative. Sequenced material: PBMCs. The CDR3 region has the DNA TGCGCCAGCAGCCAAGATCGGGGACAGGGTTTTGCGCAATATTTT. Amino acid sequence: CASSQDRGQGFAQYF.